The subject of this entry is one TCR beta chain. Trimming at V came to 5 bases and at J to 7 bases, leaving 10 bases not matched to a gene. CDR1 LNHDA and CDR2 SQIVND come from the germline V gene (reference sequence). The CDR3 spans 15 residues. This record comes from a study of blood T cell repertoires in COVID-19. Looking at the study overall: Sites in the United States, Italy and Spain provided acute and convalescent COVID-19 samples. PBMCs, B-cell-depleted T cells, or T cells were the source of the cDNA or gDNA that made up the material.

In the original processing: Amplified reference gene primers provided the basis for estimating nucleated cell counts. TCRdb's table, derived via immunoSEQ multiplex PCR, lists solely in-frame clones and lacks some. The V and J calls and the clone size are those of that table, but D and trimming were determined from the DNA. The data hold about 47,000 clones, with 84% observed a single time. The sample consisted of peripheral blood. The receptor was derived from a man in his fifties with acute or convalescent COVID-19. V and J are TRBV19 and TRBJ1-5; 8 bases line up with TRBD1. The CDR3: CASSPGGTGEQPQHF. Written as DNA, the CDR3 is TGTGCCAGTAGTCCTGGAGGGACAGGAGAACAGCCCCAGCATTTT.